This TCR beta chain was captured in a study of cytomegalovirus exposure and HLA in healthy donors. The CDR3 is 13 residues long. Trimming shortened V by 4 bases and J by 0 bases, and 7 bases separated the two germline ends. Per germline, CDR1 SGHKS and CDR2 YYEKEE (reference sequence). A remark on this clone: The antigen remains unidentified.

The PCR made use of 60 Vbeta and 13 Jbeta primers. The protocol was immunoSEQ multiplex PCR, while the TCRdb copy is restricted to in-frame clones and leaves out a portion. The sample includes tens of thousands of clones, roughly nine tenths of them seen just once. Findings of the study overall: 150 or so TCR beta chains were listed as cytomegalovirus-associated.

J is TRBJ1-2 and V is TRBV5-5; D might be TRBD1 (6 bases). This TCR was sampled from a man between 25 and 39 years old in good health and CMV-seropositive. The sequenced sample consisted of PBMCs. CDR3 loop: CASSRDTNYGYTF. The CDR3 coding sequence is TGTGCCAGCAGCCGGGACACTAACTATGGCTACACCTTC.